The T cell receptor (beta chain) described here comes from a study of technical replicates of blood from a few donors. Sequencing used immunoSEQ multiplex PCR; TCRdb keeps in-frame clones, though not all of them. The sample contains about 80,000 clones, 98% of which appear only once. V was pared by 2 bases and J by 2 bases, with 5 bases of the junction left unmatched. The CDR3 is 15 residues long. Germline V gene lookup returns CDR1 SGHTA and CDR2 FQGTGA. Source material: T cells isolated from PBMCs. This chain joins TRBV7-3 and TRBJ1-1, with 7 nucleotides matching TRBD1. The sequence derives from a human donor in good health. The CDR3 reads CASSLSGTDNTEAFF. Written as DNA, the CDR3 is TGTGCCAGCAGCTTATCCGGGACAGATAACACTGAAGCTTTCTTT.